The source of this T cell receptor (beta chain) is a study of technical replicates of blood from a few donors. Only in-frame clones appear in the TCRdb table, and some are missing; sequencing was by immunoSEQ multiplex PCR. The sample shows around 97,000 clones, around 96% of them seen only once. The clonotype originates from a human donor in good health. The sequenced material came from T cells isolated from PBMCs.

The CDR3: CASSYSGVAYEQYF. Here the CDR3 DNA reads TGTGCCAGCAGTTACTCAGGGGTCGCCTACGAGCAGTACTTC. The rearrangement links TRBV6-5 to TRBJ2-7, with a tentative D call TRBD1 (5 bases). Germline V gene data show CDR1 as MNHEY and CDR2 as SVGAGI. V gave up 0 bases and J gave up 2 bases, with 8 bases separating them. This CDR3 is built from 14 residues.